Detailed here is one T cell receptor (beta chain). No cognate antigen has been identified for it. For this receptor, the gene names and germline sequences are taken from the mouse. Coverage ceases 4 residues before the CDR3 finishes, and the germline J gene fills in the end. Cells from pooled mouse cutaneous lymph nodes were stained for CD4, CD8alpha, NKG2D, NKG2ACE and other markers and then sorted on a BD Influx. The cysteine opens and the phenylalanine closes a CDR3 of 16 amino acids. Only the CDR3 bases that were read are kept: 36 of them, in frame from base 1. Trimming removed 2 bases from V and 5 bases from J; the gene matches leave 4 bases unexplained. The germline V gene encodes CDR1 LGHNA and CDR2 YNLKQL (reference sequence). Library creation used the immunoSEQ multiplex PCR assay. RNA was extracted from all samples and reverse transcribed into cDNA as template for TCR sequencing. SuperScript III was used to make first-strand cDNA, primed with a 2:1 mix of oligo-dT and random hexamers. A synthetic immune receptor repertoire was used to gauge amplification bias, and whatever bias remained was removed computationally. Libraries were sequenced on Illumina HiSeq using 60 bp reads that covered the CDR3 and were read from J toward V. Per the original workflow: After raw reads were preprocessed to remove errors, the CDR3 was defined following IMGT conventions as running from the conserved cysteine to phenylalanine. To get clonality, Shannon entropy was normalized by log2 of the number of productive unique TCRs and the result was subtracted from 1. Whether scalp clones were CD4 or CD8 was inferred by matching scalp TCRbeta sequences against CD4 and CD8 repertoires sorted from blood. Not all clones reach the TCRdb copy of this immuneACCESS table, which keeps in-frame sequences only. Checked studies attribute under half of the gap to unresolved V genes and leave the rest unexplained. V, J and clone size derive from that table, while D and trimming were established from the DNA sequence. This sample holds around 290,000 clones in total, without any singletons. The ten largest clones add up to 1.2% of the sample.

The sample belongs to a study of CD8+ T cells in alopecia areata (dated by TCRdb to 2017 to 2018). As for the study more broadly: Skin from C3H/HeJ donors with spontaneous alopecia (6-12 months old) was grafted onto female C3H/HeJ recipients that were about 7-11 weeks old. Scalp clonality was compared among normal scalp (n=4), patchy alopecia areata scalp (n=8), and alopecia totalis/universalis scalp (n=8). To study T cell clonal expansion in alopecia areata, the researchers applied high-throughput TCRbeta sequencing to both the C3H/HeJ mouse model and human patients. immunoSEQ multiplex PCR using 35 Vbeta forward primers and 13 Jbeta reverse primers was used to amplify TCRbeta CDR3 regions. Human TCRbeta sequencing covered scalp tissue and sorted CD4+ and CD8+ peripheral blood T cells from patchy and totalis/universalis alopecia areata patients and healthy controls. RNA was obtained with the PAXgene miRNA kit for fixed scalp, the miRNeasy kit for PBMCs, and the RNeasy kit for mouse skin. On the study overall, not on this receptor specifically: Unlike mouse skin, which is dominated by gammadelta T cells, normal human skin has resident alphabeta T cells that are also sequenced, and this complicates analysis of the scalp TCR repertoire. Shared TCR sequences between patients were less evident than in mice, which may be partly attributable to HLA diversity in the patient population. Higher clonality and more expanded CD8+ clones were observed in lesional scalp than in normal scalp, particularly in alopecia totalis/universalis, a finding suggestive of antigenic drive.

The chain employs TRBV5 and TRBJ2-1; the central 12 bases match TRBD2. The receptor comes from a C3H/HeJ mouse with alopecia areata. This strain has the MHC haplotype H2-k. Sequenced: CD4+ T cells sorted from a lymph node. The CDR3 in this case is CASSQRTGGDDAEQFF. Incomplete CDR3 DNA: TGTGCCAGCAGCCAACGGACTGGGGGGGACGATGCT.